This TCR beta chain was captured in a study of CD8 T cells in ankylosing spondylitis. This clonotype was recorded a few times. The antigen is unknown. The CDR3 extends over 13 amino acids. Germline-derived CDR1 and CDR2 are SGDLS and YYNGEE. Trimming pared 3 bases from V and 6 bases from J, leaving 11 bases between. TCRdb reanalysed the 5' RACE reads using MiXCR and keeps one entry per CDR3 protein. The table lists 650,000 to 800,000 distinct CDR3 sequences, under 20% of them singletons, with 19% in the top ten. Study-level findings and limits: A TCR beta motif of about 8 highly homologous variants seemed to mark ankylosing spondylitis blood.

Sequencing used blood, either unsorted or a sorted T cell fraction (not recorded which). The rearrangement uses TRBV9 and TRBJ2-3; tentative D call: TRBD1 (5 bases). This TCR was recovered from a male donor with ankylosing spondylitis. The CDR3 DNA follows: TGTGCCAGCAGCGGGGGTAAGGGGGATACGCAGTATTTT. Its translation is CASSGGKGDTQYF.